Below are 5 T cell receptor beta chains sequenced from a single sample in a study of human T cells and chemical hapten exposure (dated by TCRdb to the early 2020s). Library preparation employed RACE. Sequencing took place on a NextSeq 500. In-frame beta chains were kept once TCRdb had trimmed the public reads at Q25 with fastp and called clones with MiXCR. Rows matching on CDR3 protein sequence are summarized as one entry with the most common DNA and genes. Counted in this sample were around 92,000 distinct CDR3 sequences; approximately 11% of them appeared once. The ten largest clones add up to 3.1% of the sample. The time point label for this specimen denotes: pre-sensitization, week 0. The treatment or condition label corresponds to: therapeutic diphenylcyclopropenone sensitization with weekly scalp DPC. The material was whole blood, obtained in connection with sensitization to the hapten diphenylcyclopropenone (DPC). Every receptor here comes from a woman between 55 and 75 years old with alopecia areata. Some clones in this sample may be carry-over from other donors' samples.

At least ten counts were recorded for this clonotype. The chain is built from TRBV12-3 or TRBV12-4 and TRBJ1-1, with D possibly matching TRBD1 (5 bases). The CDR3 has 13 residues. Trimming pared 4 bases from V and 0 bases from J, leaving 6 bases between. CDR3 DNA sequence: TGTGCCAGCAGTTCGACAGTGAACACTGAAGCTTTCTTT. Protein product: CASSSTVNTEAFF.

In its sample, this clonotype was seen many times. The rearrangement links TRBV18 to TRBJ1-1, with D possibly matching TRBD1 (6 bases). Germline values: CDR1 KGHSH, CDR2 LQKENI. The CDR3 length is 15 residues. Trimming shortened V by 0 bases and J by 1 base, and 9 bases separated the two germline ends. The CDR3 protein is CASSPPGHQNTEAFF. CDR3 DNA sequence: TGTGCCAGCTCACCACCGGGACACCAGAACACTGAAGCTTTCTTT.

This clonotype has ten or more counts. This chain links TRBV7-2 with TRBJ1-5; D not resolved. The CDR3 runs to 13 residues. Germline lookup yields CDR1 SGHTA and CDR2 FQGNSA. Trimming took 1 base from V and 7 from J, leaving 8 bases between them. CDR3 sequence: CASSLVVGQPQHF. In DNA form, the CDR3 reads TGTGCCAGCAGCTTAGTAGTGGGGCAGCCCCAGCATTTT.

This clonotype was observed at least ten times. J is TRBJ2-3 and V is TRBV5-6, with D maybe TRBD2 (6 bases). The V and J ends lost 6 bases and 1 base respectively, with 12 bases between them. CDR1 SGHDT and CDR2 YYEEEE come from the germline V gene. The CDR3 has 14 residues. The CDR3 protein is CASTASGGTDTQYF. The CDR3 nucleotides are TGTGCCAGCACCGCTTCGGGGGGCACAGATACGCAGTATTTT.

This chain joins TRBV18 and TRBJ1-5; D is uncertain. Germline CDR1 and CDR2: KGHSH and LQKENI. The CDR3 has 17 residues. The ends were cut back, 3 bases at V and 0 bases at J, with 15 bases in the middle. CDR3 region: CASSPQSLLNSNQPQHF. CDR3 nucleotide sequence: TGTGCCAGCTCACCGCAAAGTCTCCTTAATAGCAATCAGCCCCAGCATTTT.